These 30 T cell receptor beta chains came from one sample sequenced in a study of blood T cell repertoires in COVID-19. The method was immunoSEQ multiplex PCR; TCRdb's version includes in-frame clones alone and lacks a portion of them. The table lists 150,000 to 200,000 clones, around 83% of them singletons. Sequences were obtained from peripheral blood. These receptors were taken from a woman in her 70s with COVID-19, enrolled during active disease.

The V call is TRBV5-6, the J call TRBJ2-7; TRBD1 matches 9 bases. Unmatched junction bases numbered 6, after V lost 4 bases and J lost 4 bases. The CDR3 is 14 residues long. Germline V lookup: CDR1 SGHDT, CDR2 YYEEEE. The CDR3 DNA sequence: TGTGCCAGCAGCATGGGACAGGGAAAGTACGAGCAGTACTTC. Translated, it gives CASSMGQGKYEQYF.

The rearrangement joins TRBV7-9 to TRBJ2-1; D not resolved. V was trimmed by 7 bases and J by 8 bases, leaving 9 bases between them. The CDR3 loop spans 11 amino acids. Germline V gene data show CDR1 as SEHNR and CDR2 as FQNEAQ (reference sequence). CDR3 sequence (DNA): TGTGCCAGCACCTCCCTGTATGAGCAGTTCTTC. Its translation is CASTSLYEQFF.

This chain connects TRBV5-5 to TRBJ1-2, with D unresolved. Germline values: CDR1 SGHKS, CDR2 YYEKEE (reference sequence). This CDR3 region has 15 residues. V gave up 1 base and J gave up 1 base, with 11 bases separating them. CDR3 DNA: TGTGCCAGCAGCTTGATGGCGGCGGGTAACTATGGCTACACCTTC. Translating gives CASSLMAAGNYGYTF.

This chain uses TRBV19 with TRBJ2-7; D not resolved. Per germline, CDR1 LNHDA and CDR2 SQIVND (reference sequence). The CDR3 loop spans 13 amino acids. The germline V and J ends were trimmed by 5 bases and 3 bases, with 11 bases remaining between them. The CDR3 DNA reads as TGTGCCAGTAGTCTTGACTTGGGCTACGAGCAGTACTTC. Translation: CASSLDLGYEQYF.

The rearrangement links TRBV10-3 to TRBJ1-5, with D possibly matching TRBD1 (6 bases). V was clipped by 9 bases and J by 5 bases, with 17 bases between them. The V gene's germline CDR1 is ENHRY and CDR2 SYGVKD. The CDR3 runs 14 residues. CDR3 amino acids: CAIGQSLTDQPQHF. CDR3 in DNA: TGTGCCATTGGACAGTCATTAACCGATCAGCCCCAGCATTTT.

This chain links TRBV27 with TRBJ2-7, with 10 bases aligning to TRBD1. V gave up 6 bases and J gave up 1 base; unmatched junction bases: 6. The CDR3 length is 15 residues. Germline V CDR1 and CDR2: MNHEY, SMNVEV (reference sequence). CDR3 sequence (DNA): TGTGCCAGCAGGTCGGGGGACAGGGGTTCCTACGAGCAGTACTTC. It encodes CASRSGDRGSYEQYF.

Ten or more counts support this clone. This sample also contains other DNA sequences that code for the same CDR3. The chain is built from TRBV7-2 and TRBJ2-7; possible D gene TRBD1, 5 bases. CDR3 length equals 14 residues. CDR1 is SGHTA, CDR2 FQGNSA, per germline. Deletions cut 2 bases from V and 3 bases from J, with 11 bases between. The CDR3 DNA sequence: TGTGCCAGCAGCTTAAGGCAGGGCGGCTACGAGCAGTACTTC. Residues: CASSLRQGGYEQYF.

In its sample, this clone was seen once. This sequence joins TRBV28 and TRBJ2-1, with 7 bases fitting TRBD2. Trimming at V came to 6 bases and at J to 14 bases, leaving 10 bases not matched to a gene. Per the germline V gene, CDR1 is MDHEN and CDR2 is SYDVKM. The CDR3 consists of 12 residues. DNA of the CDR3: TGTGCCAGCAGCTGGCGGGAGATCGCGGAGTTCTTC. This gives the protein CASSWREIAEFF.

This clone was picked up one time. This chain's CDR3 is CASSPGQTYGYTF. In nucleotides, the CDR3 is TGTGCCAGCAGCCCAGGACAGACCTATGGCTACACCTTC. This chain links TRBV3-1 (or the pseudogene TRBV3-2) with TRBJ1-2, with D perhaps TRBD1 (6 bases). Trimming shortened V by 4 bases and J by 4 bases, and 10 bases separated the two germline ends. The CDR3 has 13 residues. Germline V lookup: CDR1 LGHDT, CDR2 YNNKEL (reference sequence).

CDR3 sequence (DNA): TGCGCCAGCAGCCGACGGAGACTAGCGGGAGCCACTAACACCGGGGAGCTGTTTTTT. It specifies CASSRRRLAGATNTGELFF. The chain has TRBV4-3 and TRBJ2-2, with 12 nucleotides matching TRBD2. Trimming took 4 bases from V and 2 from J; bases not matched to a gene: 11. The CDR3 covers 19 residues. Per the germline V gene, CDR1 is LGHNA and CDR2 is YSLEER.

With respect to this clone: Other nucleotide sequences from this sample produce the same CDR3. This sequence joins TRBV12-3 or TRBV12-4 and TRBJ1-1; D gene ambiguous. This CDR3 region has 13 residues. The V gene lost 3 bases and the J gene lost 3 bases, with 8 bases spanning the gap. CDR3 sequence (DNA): TGTGCCAGCAGTTTTTATCGGGACACTGAAGCTTTCTTT. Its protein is CASSFYRDTEAFF.

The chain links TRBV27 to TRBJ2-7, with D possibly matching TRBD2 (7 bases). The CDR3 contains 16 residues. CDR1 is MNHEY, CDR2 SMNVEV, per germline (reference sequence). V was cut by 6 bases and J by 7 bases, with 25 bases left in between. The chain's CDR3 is CASSSPGGPTIREQYF. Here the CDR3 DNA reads TGTGCCAGCAGCTCCCCCGGGGGGCCAACAATTCGGGAGCAGTACTTC.

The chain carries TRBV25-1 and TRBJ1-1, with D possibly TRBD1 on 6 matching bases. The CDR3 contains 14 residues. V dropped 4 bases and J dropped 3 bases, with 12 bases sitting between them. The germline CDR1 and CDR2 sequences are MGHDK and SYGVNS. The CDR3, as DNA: TGTGCCAGCAGTGGTTACAGGGAGTACACTGAAGCTTTCTTT. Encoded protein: CASSGYREYTEAFF.

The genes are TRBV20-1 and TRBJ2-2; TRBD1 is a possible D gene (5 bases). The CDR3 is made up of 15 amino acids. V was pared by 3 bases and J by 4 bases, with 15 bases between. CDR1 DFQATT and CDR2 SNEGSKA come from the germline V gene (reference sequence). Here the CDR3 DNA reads TGCAGTGCTAGTCGTAGGGGTCTCACCACCGGGGAGCTGTTTTTT. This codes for CSASRRGLTTGELFF.

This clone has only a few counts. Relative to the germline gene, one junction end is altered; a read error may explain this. CDR3 DNA sequence: TGTGCCAGCAGCCCCGGACAGGGAGTTGTCTTT. It is translated as CASSPGQGVVF. The chain joins TRBV3-1 (or the pseudogene TRBV3-2) to TRBJ1-1, with 8 bases that match TRBD1. The CDR3 has 11 residues. The V gene's germline CDR1 is LGHDT and CDR2 YNNKEL (reference sequence).

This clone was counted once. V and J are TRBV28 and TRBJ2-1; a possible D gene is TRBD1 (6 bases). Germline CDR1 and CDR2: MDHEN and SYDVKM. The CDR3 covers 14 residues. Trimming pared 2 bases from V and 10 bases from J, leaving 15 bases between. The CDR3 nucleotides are TGTGCCAGCAGTTTAGGGACAAGAGGAGGCGAGCAGTTCTTC. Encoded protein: CASSLGTRGGEQFF. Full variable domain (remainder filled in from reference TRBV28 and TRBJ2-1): DVKVTQSSRYLVKRTGEKVFLECVQDMDHENMFWYRQDPGLGLRLIYFSYDVKMKEKGDIPEGYSVSREKKERFSLILESASTNQTSMYLCASSLGTRGGEQFFGPGTRLTVL.

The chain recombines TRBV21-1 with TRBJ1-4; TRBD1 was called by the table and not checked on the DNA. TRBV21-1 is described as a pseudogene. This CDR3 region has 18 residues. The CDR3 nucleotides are TGTGCCAGCAGCAAAAATTTAGACAGGTTTCCTAGTAATGAAAAACTGTTTTTT. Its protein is CASSKNLDRFPSNEKLFF.

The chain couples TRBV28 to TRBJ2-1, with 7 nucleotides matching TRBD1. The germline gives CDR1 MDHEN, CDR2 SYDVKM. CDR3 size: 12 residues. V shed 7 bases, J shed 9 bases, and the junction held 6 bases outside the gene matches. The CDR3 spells CASTYRGSEQFF. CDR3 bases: TGTGCCAGCACTTACAGGGGCAGTGAGCAGTTCTTC.

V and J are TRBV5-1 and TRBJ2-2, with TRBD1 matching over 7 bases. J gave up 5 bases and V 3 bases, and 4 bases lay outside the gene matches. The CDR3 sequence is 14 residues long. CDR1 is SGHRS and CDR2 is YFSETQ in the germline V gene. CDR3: CASSWGQRTGELFF. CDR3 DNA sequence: TGCGCCAGCAGCTGGGGACAGAGAACCGGGGAGCTGTTTTTT.

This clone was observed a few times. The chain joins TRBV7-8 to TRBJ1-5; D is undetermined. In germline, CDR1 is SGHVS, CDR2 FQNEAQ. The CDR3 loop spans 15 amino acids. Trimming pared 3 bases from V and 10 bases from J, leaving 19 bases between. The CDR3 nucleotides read TGTGCCAGCAGCTTTACGTCAGCCGCGGGTGGTCCCCAGCATTTT. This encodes CASSFTSAAGGPQHF.

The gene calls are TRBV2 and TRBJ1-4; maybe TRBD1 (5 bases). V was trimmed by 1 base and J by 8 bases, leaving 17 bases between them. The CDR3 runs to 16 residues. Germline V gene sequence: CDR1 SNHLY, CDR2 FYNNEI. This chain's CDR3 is CASSEEGMTVGEKLFF. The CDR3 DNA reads TGTGCCAGCAGTGAAGAAGGGATGACAGTAGGGGAAAAACTGTTTTTT.

The CDR3 loop is CASSYSRTGDNQPQHF. Here the CDR3 DNA reads TGTGCCAGCAGCTACAGCCGGACAGGGGATAATCAGCCCCAGCATTTT. V and J are TRBV7-2 and TRBJ1-5, with 9 nucleotides matching TRBD1. The CDR3 totals 16 residues. The junction had 8 bases not matched to a gene; V was cut back by 4 bases and J by 4 bases. Looked up from germline, CDR1 is SGHTA and CDR2 is FQGNSA.

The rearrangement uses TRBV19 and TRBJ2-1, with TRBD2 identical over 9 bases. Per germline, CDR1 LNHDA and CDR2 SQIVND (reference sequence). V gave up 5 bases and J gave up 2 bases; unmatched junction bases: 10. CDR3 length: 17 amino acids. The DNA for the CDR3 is TGTGCCAGTAGTCCCGGCCATAGCGGGAGTGCCTACAATGAGCAGTTCTTC. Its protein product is CASSPGHSGSAYNEQFF.

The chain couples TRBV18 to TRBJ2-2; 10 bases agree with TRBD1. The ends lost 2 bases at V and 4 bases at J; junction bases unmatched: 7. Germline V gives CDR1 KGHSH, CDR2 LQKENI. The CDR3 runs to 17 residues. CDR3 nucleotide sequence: TGTGCCAGCTCACCAGTGACAGGGGGCGCTGGCACCGGGGAGCTGTTTTTT. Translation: CASSPVTGGAGTGELFF.

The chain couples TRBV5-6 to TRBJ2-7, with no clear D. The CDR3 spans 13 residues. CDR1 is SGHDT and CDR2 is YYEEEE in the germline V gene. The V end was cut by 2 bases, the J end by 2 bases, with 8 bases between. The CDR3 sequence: CASSFGRTYEQYF. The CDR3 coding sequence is TGTGCCAGCAGCTTTGGCAGAACCTACGAGCAGTACTTC.

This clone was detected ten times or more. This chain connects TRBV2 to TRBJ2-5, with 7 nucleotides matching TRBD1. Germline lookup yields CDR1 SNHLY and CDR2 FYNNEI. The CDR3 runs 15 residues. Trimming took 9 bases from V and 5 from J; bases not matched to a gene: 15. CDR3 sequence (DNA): TGTGCCAGTAGAAAAGAAACAGGGGTTGGCGAGACCCAGTACTTC. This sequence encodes CASRKETGVGETQYF.

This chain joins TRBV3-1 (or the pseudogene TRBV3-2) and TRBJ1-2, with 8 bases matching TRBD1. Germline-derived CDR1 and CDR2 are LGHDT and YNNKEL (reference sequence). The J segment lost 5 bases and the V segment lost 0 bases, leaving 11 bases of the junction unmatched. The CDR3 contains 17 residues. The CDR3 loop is CASSQELTGARLYGYTF. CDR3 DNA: TGTGCCAGCAGCCAAGAGCTGACAGGGGCTCGGCTGTATGGCTACACCTTC.

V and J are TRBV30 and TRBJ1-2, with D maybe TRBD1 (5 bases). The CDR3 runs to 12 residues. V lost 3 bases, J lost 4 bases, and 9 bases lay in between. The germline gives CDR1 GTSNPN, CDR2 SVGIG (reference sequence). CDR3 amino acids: CAWSQGGYGYTF. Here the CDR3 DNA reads TGTGCCTGGAGCCAGGGAGGCTATGGCTACACCTTC.

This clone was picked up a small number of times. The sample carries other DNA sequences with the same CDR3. CDR3 protein: CASSLPGQGTEAFF. The CDR3 region has the DNA TGCGCCAGCAGCTTGCCGGGACAGGGCACTGAAGCTTTCTTT. This chain uses TRBV5-1 with TRBJ1-1; 9 bases are shared with TRBD1. Looked up from germline, CDR1 is SGHRS and CDR2 is YFSETQ. This CDR3 is 14 amino acids long. The junction had 2 bases not matched to a gene; V was cut back by 1 base and J by 4 bases.

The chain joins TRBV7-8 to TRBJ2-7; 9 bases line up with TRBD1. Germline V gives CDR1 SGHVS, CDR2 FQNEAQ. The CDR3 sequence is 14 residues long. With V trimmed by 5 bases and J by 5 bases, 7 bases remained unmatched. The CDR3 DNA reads TGTGCCAGCAGCCCTCGACAGGGGGTCAACGAGCAGTACTTC. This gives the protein CASSPRQGVNEQYF.